The rows below give T cell receptor beta chains drawn from one sample of a study of blood T cell repertoires in COVID-19. Profiling relied on immunoSEQ multiplex PCR, and the TCRdb table lists in-frame clones only, not all of them. The table lists approximately 480,000 clones, around 87% of them singletons. The sequenced material came from PBMCs or T cells enriched from blood (not recorded which). These receptors were collected from a woman between 18 and 29 years old who had recovered from COVID-19. Each CDR3 is given with its conserved first and last residue. A D gene is named only where the DNA matches it firmly. Expanded clones are given a class, and other clones once, few, many or no size at all.

13	-	TRBJ1-6	TRBV5-5	-	CASSSSYPSPLHF	TGTGCCAGCAGCTCCAGTTACCCCTCACCCCTCCACTTT
15	few	TRBJ2-7	TRBV10-3	TRBD2	CASTTPGTSTYEQYF	TGTGCCAGCACTACTCCCGGGACTAGCACCTACGAGCAGTACTTC
16	-	TRBJ2-2	TRBV2	TRBD2	CVTSPEASGNTGELFF	TGTGTCACCTCACCCGAGGCTAGCGGGAACACCGGGGAGCTGTTTTTT
13	-	TRBJ1-2	TRBV19	-	CASQLDFNYGYTF	TGTGCCAGCCAACTAGATTTTAACTATGGCTACACCTTC
15	-	TRBJ2-1	TRBV10-3	-	CAISAGREATNEQFF	TGTGCCATCAGTGCGGGCAGGGAGGCGACTAATGAGCAGTTCTTC
15	-	TRBJ1-6	TRBV7-2	-	CASSPPGSYNSPLHF	TGTGCCAGCAGCCCACCAGGCTCCTATAATTCACCCCTCCACTTT
17	-	TRBJ1-4	TRBV2	-	CASSLTGNVATNEKLFF	TGTGCCAGCAGTTTAACAGGGAACGTAGCAACTAATGAAAAACTGTTTTTT
15	-	TRBJ2-5	TRBV5-1	TRBD1	CASSWGQGARETQYF	TGCGCCAGCAGCTGGGGACAGGGGGCAAGGGAGACCCAGTACTTC
16	-	TRBJ1-2	TRBV7-6	-	CASSPNPWRQGYGYTF	TGTGCCAGCAGCCCTAACCCATGGCGACAAGGCTATGGCTACACCTTC
13	-	TRBJ1-2	TRBV29-1	-	CSVDTSPNYGYTF	TGCAGCGTCGACACGTCACCTAACTATGGCTACACCTTC
14	-	TRBJ2-3	TRBV19	-	CATERTVGTDTQYF	TGTGCCACCGAGAGGACAGTAGGAACAGATACGCAGTATTTT
16	-	TRBJ1-4	TRBV7-9	-	CASSSHSTGYNEKLFF	TGTGCCAGCAGCTCCCACTCGACAGGCTATAATGAAAAACTGTTTTTT
14	once	TRBJ2-7	TRBV4-2	TRBD1	CASSHDRGPYEQYF	TGTGCCAGCAGCCATGACAGGGGACCCTACGAGCAGTACTTC
11	-	TRBJ1-1	TRBV10-3	-	CAISDSTEAFF	TGTGCCATCAGCGACAGTACTGAAGCTTTCTTT
15	-	TRBJ1-1	TRBV6-5	-	CASQLNPAVNTEAFF	TGTGCCAGCCAGTTAAACCCAGCGGTGAACACTGAAGCTTTCTTT